This passage covers 20 T cell receptor beta chains from one sample sequenced in a study of blood T cell repertoires in COVID-19. The protocol was immunoSEQ multiplex PCR, while the TCRdb copy is restricted to in-frame clones and leaves out a portion. The sample shows about 350,000 clones, roughly 90% of them seen only once. Sequencing used PBMCs or T cells enriched from blood (not recorded which). Every receptor here comes from a woman in her twenties or thirties who had recovered from COVID-19.

The chain combines TRBV7-8 with TRBJ1-1, with TRBD1 matching over 9 bases. The germline gives CDR1 SGHVS, CDR2 FQNEAQ. After removal of 3 bases from V and 4 bases from J, the junction contained 6 bases not matched to a gene. The CDR3 has 15 residues. The CDR3 bases are TGTGCCAGCAGCTTGGCGACAGGGGGGGCCACTGAAGCTTTCTTT. Translated: CASSLATGGATEAFF.

The J gene is TRBJ2-5, the V gene TRBV27, with D tentatively TRBD2 (6 bases). This CDR3 contains 13 residues. The germline CDR1 and CDR2 sequences are MNHEY and SMNVEV (reference sequence). V was cut by 8 bases and J by 1 base, with 11 bases left in between. CDR3 amino acids: CASSKEGQETQYF. CDR3 sequence (DNA): TGTGCCAGCTCCAAGGAGGGCCAAGAGACCCAGTACTTC.

This chain uses TRBV9 with TRBJ2-1; 11 bases are shared with TRBD2. The V gene end was trimmed by 4 bases and the J gene end by 4 bases; junction bases not matched to a gene: 4. The germline CDR1 and CDR2 sequences are SGDLS and YYNGEE. This CDR3 has 15 residues. CDR3 sequence reads: CASSLRTSGYNEQFF. DNA of the CDR3: TGTGCCAGCAGCCTCCGGACTAGCGGGTACAATGAGCAGTTCTTC.

The J gene is TRBJ2-7, the V gene TRBV5-5; D unclear. The CDR3 extends over 13 amino acids. The germline V and J ends were trimmed by 0 bases and 4 bases, with 8 bases remaining between them. Germline V gene sequence: CDR1 SGHKS, CDR2 YYEKEE (reference sequence). This CDR3 reads CASSLGALYEQYF. Here the CDR3 DNA reads TGTGCCAGCAGCTTGGGCGCCCTTTACGAGCAGTACTTC. Together with reference TRBV5-5 and TRBJ2-7, the CDR3 gives the full variable domain: DAGVTQSPTHLIKTRGQQVTLRCSPISGHKSVSWYQQVLGQGPQFIFQYYEKEERGRGNFPDRFSARQFPNYSSELNVNALLLGDSALYLCASSLGALYEQYFGPGTRLTVT.

This chain uses TRBV20-1 with TRBJ1-5, with D tentatively TRBD1 (6 bases). Trimming took off 3 bases at V and 6 bases at J, with 12 bases between the two ends. Germline assignment: CDR1 DFQATT and CDR2 SNEGSKA (reference sequence). The CDR3 length is 13 residues. CDR3 region: CSASTGTPQPQHF. As DNA, the CDR3 is TGCAGTGCTAGTACAGGGACCCCTCAGCCCCAGCATTTT.

The gene calls are TRBV14 and TRBJ2-7; 8 bases are a match to TRBD2. Germline trimming cut 2 bases from V and 6 bases from J; bases unmatched to any gene: 12. The length of the CDR3 is 16 residues. Germline CDR1 SGHDN, CDR2 FVKESK. The CDR3 protein is CASSQLYVGRAIEQYF. CDR3 nucleotides: TGTGCCAGCAGCCAATTGTACGTCGGGAGGGCCATCGAGCAGTACTTC.

The CDR3 sequence: CAIRTGGYEQYF. CDR3 nucleotides: TGTGCCATCCGGACAGGGGGCTACGAGCAGTACTTC. The chain uses TRBV10-3 and TRBJ2-7, with TRBD1 identical over 10 bases. Germline CDR1 and CDR2: ENHRY and SYGVKD. The CDR3 is 12 residues long. V lost 8 bases to trimming and J lost 3 bases; unmatched junction nucleotides: 1.

This clone was observed a single time. This sequence joins TRBV18 and TRBJ2-5, with D maybe TRBD1 (6 bases). Trimming took 5 bases from V and 3 from J, leaving 13 bases between them. CDR3 length equals 14 residues. Germline-derived CDR1 and CDR2 are KGHSH and LQKENI. The CDR3 bases are TGTGCCAGCTCAGACCGGACAGTTGAAGAGACCCAGTACTTC. It yields the protein CASSDRTVEETQYF. Looking up the rest from reference TRBV18 and TRBJ2-5 gives the full variable domain: NAGVMQNPRHLVRRRGQEARLRCSPMKGHSHVYWYRQLPEEGLKFMVYLQKENIIDESGMPKERFSAEFPKEGPSILRIQQVVRGDSAAYFCASSDRTVEETQYFGPGTRLLVL.

The V call is TRBV7-8, the J call TRBJ2-7; TRBD1 is a possible D gene (6 bases). The ends were cut back, 4 bases at V and 4 bases at J, with 17 bases in the middle. This CDR3 comprises 15 residues. Germline CDR1 reads SGHVS; CDR2 reads FQNEAQ. CDR3 DNA: TGTGCCAGCAGCTCCGAGGCCCGAGGGGGTTACGAGCAGTACTTC. This gives the protein CASSSEARGGYEQYF.

The chain recombines TRBV9 with TRBJ2-3; maybe TRBD2 (5 bases). V was clipped by 2 bases and J by 4 bases, with 14 bases between them. Germline V lookup: CDR1 SGDLS, CDR2 YYNGEE. The CDR3 loop spans 15 amino acids. This chain's CDR3 is CASSVILGIADTQYF. The CDR3, as DNA: TGTGCCAGCAGCGTCATACTAGGAATCGCAGATACGCAGTATTTT.

Here the CDR3 DNA reads TGTGCCAGCAGTCAGGTCCCCCAGGGGTCTGAAGCTTTCTTT. Encoded protein: CASSQVPQGSEAFF. This chain connects TRBV9 to TRBJ1-1; D perhaps matches TRBD1 (6 bases). Germline CDR1 SGDLS, CDR2 YYNGEE. The CDR3 loop spans 14 amino acids. V gave up 5 bases and J gave up 6 bases, with 17 bases separating them.

V and J are TRBV13 and TRBJ1-5; D unresolved. Germline values: CDR1 PRHDT, CDR2 FYEKMQ (reference sequence). This CDR3 spans 14 amino acids. Trimming stripped 5 bases from V and 4 bases from J, with 12 bases between. The CDR3 nucleotides are TGTGCCAGCAGCCCTAGGCACCCTAATCAGCCCCAGCATTTT. It encodes CASSPRHPNQPQHF.

The chain employs TRBV15 and TRBJ1-1; a weak D match, TRBD1 (5 bases). Trimming left V 0 bases short and J 5 bases short, with 10 bases between. The CDR3 extends over 14 amino acids. CDR1 and CDR2 from the germline V gene are LNHNV and YYDKDF (reference sequence). The CDR3 protein is CATSREGEVTEAFF. CDR3 bases: TGTGCCACCAGCAGAGAAGGGGAGGTAACTGAAGCTTTCTTT. Complete variable domain (other parts from reference TRBV15 and TRBJ1-1): DAMVIQNPRYQVTQFGKPVTLSCSQTLNHNVMYWYQQKSSQAPKLLFHYYDKDFNNEADTPDNFQSRRPNTSFCFLDIRSPGLGDTAMYLCATSREGEVTEAFFGQGTRLTVV.

V gene TRBV11-2 combines with J gene TRBJ2-1, with D maybe TRBD2 (5 bases). Germline-derived CDR1 and CDR2 are SGHAT and FQNNGV. The CDR3 length is 15 residues. V lost 1 base and J 6 bases, leaving 13 bases between the germline ends. CDR3 amino acids: CASSLVWERLNEQFF. The CDR3 region has the DNA TGTGCCAGCAGCTTAGTGTGGGAGAGACTCAATGAGCAGTTCTTC.

This clone was picked up one time. The V gene is TRBV20-1, the J gene TRBJ2-7; possibly TRBD2 for D (6 bases). Trimming shortened V by 3 bases and J by 5 bases, and 17 bases separated the two germline ends. The CDR3 has 14 amino acids. Germline values: CDR1 DFQATT, CDR2 SNEGSKA (reference sequence). The CDR3: CSASVTGRDDEQYF. Here the CDR3 DNA reads TGCAGTGCTAGTGTGACCGGGAGAGACGACGAGCAGTACTTC.

The chain carries TRBV30 and TRBJ1-1; unclear D gene. The CDR3 consists of 13 residues. V was pared by 2 bases and J by 4 bases, with 11 bases between. Germline V lookup: CDR1 GTSNPN, CDR2 SVGIG (reference sequence). DNA for the CDR3: TGTGCCTGGAGTACTTGGGGAGCCACTGAAGCTTTCTTT. Residues: CAWSTWGATEAFF.

The chain links TRBV4-2 to TRBJ2-7; 8 nucleotides match TRBD2. V dropped 2 bases and J dropped 0; count of bases not matched to a gene: 6. The CDR3 sequence is 16 residues long. CDR1 and CDR2 from the germline V gene are LGHNA and YNFKEQ. CDR3 in DNA: TGTGCCAGCAGCCAATTCCCCAGCGGGGGCTCCTACGAGCAGTACTTC. Residues: CASSQFPSGGSYEQYF.

This clone was seen only a few times. The V gene is TRBV6-5, the J gene TRBJ2-2; 8 bases align to TRBD1. This CDR3 has 15 amino acids. Per the germline V gene, CDR1 is MNHEY and CDR2 is SVGAGI. The junction had 6 bases not matched to a gene; V was cut back by 8 bases and J by 1 base. CDR3 bases: TGTGCCAGCCGGGGAGACAGGGGGAACACCGGGGAGCTGTTTTTT. This codes for CASRGDRGNTGELFF.

As to this clone: Other DNA sequences in the same sample also yield this CDR3. The rearrangement links TRBV7-3 to TRBJ1-1; tentative D call: TRBD1 (6 bases). V was shortened by 3 bases and J by 1 base, with 6 bases between the two germline ends. Germline lookup yields CDR1 SGHTA and CDR2 FQGTGA. This CDR3 spans 13 amino acids. The DNA of the CDR3 is TGTGCCAGCAGCTTGGACAGGAACACTGAAGCTTTCTTT. Translating it yields CASSLDRNTEAFF. Supplemented by reference TRBV7-3 and TRBJ1-1, the full variable domain reads GAGVSQTPSNKVTEKGKYVELRCDPISGHTALYWYRQSLGQGPEFLIYFQGTGAADDSGLPNDRFFAVRPEGSVSTLKIQRTERGDSAVYLCASSLDRNTEAFFGQGTRLTVV.

The V gene is TRBV15, the J gene TRBJ2-7, with D perhaps TRBD2 (5 bases). CDR3 length: 12 amino acids. V was clipped by 1 base and J by 7 bases, with 8 bases between them. Germline loops: CDR1 LNHNV, CDR2 YYDKDF (reference sequence). The CDR3 is CATSRVGEEQYF. The DNA for the CDR3 is TGTGCCACCAGCAGAGTCGGGGAAGAGCAGTACTTC.